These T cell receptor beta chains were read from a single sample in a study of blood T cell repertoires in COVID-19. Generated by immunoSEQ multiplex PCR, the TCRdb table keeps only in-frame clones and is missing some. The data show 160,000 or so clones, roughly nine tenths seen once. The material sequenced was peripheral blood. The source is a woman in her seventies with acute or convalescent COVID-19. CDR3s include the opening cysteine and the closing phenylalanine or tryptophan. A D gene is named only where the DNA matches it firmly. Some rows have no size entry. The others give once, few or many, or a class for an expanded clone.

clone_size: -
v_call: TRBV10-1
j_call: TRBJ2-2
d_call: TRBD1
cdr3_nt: TGCGCCAGCAGTCCGGGACAGGGGGCCACCGGGGAGCTGTTTTTT
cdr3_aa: CASSPGQGATGELFF

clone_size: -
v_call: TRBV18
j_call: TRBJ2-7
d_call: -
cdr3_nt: TGTGCCAGCTCACCGGGGCGGAGCCATGCCTACGAGCAGTACTTC
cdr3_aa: CASSPGRSHAYEQYF

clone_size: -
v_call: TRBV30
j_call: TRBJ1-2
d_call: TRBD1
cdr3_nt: TGTGCCTGGAGCCGGGACAGATTAAACTATGGCTACACCTTC
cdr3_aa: CAWSRDRLNYGYTF

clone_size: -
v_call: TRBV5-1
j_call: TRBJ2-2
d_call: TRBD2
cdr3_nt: TGCGCCAGCAGCCTAATCCTTCTAGCGGGGGGGCCTTTAGTCCCCGGGGAGCTGTTTTTT
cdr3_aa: CASSLILLAGGPLVPGELFF

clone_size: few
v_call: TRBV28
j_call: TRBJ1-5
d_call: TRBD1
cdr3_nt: TGTGCCAGCAGTCCCGAGACAGGGGTTGGTGTGAAGCCCCAGCATTTT
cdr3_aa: CASSPETGVGVKPQHF

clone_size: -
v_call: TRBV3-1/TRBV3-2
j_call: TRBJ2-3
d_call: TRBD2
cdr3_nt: TGTGCCAGCAGCTTCCGCGGGGGGATCACAGATACGCAGTATTTT
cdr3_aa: CASSFRGGITDTQYF

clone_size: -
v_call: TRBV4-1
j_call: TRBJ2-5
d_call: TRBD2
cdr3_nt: TGCGCCAGCAGCCCTGGGCTCCTGCGGGGGGGCCGTGAGACCCAGTACTTC
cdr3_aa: CASSPGLLRGGRETQYF

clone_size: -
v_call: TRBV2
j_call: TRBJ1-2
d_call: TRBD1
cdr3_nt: TGTGCCACCCTTCCCGGGACAGGGAAACTGAACTATGGCTACACCTTC
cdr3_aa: CATLPGTGKLNYGYTF

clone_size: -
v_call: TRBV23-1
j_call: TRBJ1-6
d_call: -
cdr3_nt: TGCGCCAGCAGTCAGCGGGACGCAAACCATTCACCCCTCCACTTT
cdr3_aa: CASSQRDANHSPLHF

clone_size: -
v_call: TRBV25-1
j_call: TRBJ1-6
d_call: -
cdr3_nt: TGTGCCAGCAGTGAGGGCTTGGGCAGGGGTACTTCACCCCTCCACTTT
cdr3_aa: CASSEGLGRGTSPLHF

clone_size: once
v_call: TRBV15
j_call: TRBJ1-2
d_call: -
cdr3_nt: TGTGCCACCAGCAGAGATCCGGACAGCTATAACTATGGCTACACCTTC
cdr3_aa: CATSRDPDSYNYGYTF

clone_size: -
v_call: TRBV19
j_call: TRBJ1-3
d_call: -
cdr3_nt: TGTGCCAGTAGTATTTTGGACAGCTCTGGAAACACCATATATTTT
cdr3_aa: CASSILDSSGNTIYF

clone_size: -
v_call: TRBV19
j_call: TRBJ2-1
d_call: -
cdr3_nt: TGTGCCAGTAGTATAGGAGATGAGTACAATGAGCAGTTCTTC
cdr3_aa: CASSIGDEYNEQFF

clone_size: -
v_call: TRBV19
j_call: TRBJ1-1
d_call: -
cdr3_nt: TGTGCCAGTAGTAACAACAGGCCCCCGAACACTGAAGCTTTCTTT
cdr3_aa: CASSNNRPPNTEAFF

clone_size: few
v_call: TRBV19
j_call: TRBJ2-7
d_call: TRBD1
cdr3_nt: TGTGCCAGTAGTATAGCCCTCGACAGGGCGCGTTTATCCTACGAGCAGTACTTC
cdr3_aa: CASSIALDRARLSYEQYF

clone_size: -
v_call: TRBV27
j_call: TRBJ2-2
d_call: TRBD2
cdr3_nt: TGTGCCAGCAGTCCAATCCGCGGGGGGCAAGGCACCGGGGAGCTGTTTTTT
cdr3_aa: CASSPIRGGQGTGELFF

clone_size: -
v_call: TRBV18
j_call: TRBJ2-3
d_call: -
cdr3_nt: TGTGCCAGCTCACCATCTCAGCAGAGGAACACAGATACGCAGTATTTT
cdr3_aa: CASSPSQQRNTDTQYF

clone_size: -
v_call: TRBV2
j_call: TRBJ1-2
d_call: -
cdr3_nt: TGTGCCAGCAGTGAGCGAGTGGGCTACACCTTC
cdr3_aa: CASSERVGYTF

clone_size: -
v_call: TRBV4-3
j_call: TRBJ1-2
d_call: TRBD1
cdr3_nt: TGCGCCAGCAGCCAAGATGGGACAGCTAACTATGGCTACACCTTC
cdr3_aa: CASSQDGTANYGYTF

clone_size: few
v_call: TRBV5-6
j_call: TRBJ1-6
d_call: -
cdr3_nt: TGTGCCAGCAGCTTGCGAGGAGGGTGGAAGAATTCGGCCCTCCACTTT
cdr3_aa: CASSLRGGWKNSALHF

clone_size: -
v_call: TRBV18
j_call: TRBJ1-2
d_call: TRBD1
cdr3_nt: TGTGCCAGCTCACGGACAGGGCCCTATGGCTACACCTTC
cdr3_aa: CASSRTGPYGYTF

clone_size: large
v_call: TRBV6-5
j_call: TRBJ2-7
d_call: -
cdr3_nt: TGTGCCAGCAGCACCGGAAGGTGGGGGGACGAGCAGTACTTC
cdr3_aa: CASSTGRWGDEQYF

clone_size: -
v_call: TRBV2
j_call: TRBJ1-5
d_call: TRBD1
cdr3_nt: TGTGCCAGCAGTGGACAGGGCGACAATCAGCCCCAGCATTTT
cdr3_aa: CASSGQGDNQPQHF

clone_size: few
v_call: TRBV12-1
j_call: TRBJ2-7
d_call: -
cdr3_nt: TGTGCCAGCAGCGGGACTAGCGCCTACGAGCAGTACTTC
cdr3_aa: CASSGTSAYEQYF

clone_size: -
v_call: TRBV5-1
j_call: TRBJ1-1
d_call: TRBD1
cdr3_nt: TGCGCCAGCAGCTTGTTTCAGGGGGAGAACACTGAAGCTTTCTTT
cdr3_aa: CASSLFQGENTEAFF

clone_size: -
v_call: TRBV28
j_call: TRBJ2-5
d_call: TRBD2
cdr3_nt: TGTGCCAGCAGTTCATACCAGGGGACTAGCCGCAAAGAGACCCAGTACTTC
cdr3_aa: CASSSYQGTSRKETQYF

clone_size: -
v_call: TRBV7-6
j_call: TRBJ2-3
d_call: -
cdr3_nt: TGTGCCAGCAGTTCACAGACAGGTCTGGATACGCAGTATTTT
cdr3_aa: CASSSQTGLDTQYF

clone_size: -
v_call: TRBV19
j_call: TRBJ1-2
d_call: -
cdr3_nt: TGTGCCAGTAGTATGTGGGGCCTCGACTATGGCTACACCTTC
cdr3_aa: CASSMWGLDYGYTF

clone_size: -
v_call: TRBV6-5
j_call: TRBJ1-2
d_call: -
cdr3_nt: TGTGCCAGCACCGGACAGAACTATGGCTACACCTTC
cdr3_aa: CASTGQNYGYTF

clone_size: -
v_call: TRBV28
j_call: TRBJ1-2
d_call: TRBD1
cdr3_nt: TGTGCCAGCAGCCGGAGACAGGGGTCCTATGGCTACACCTTC
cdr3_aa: CASSRRQGSYGYTF

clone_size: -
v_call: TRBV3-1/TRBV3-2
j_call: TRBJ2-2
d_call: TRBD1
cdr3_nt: TGTGCCAGCAGCCAAGGGACAGGGGGCAACACCGGGGAGCTGTTTTTT
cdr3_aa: CASSQGTGGNTGELFF

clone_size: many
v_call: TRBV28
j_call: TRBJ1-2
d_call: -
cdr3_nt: TGTGCCAGCAGTTTAGGATACCGGGACACCGACCGAATAAACTATGGCTACACCTTC
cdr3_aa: CASSLGYRDTDRINYGYTF

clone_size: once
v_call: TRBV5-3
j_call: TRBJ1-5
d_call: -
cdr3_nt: TGTGCCAGAAGCCGCCGACAGAAAGCTATTAGCAATCAGCCCCAGCATTTT
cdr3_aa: CARSRRQKAISNQPQHF

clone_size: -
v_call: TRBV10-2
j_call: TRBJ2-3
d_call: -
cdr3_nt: TGCGCCAGCAGGGGGAGTAGGGGCACAGATACGCAGTATTTT
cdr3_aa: CASRGSRGTDTQYF

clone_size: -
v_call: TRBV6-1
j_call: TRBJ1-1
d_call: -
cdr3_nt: TGTGCCAGCAGTGAAGGGTGGGCAGCCAACACTGAAGCTTTCTTT
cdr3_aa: CASSEGWAANTEAFF